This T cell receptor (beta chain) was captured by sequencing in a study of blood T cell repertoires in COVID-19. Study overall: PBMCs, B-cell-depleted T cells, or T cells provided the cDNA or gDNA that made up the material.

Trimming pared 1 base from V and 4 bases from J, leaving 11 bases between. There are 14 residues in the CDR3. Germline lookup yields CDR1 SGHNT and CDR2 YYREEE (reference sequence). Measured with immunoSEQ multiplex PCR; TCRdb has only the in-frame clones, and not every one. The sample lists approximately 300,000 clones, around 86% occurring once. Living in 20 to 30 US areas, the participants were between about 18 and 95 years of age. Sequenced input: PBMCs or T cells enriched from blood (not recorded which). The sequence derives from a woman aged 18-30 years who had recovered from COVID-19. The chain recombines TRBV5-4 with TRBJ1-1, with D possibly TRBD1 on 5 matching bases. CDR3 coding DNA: TGTGCCAGCAGCTTGCAAGGGGTGGTCACTGAAGCTTTCTTT. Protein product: CASSLQGVVTEAFF. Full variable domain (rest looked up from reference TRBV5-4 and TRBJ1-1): ETGVTQSPTHLIKTRGQQVTLRCSSQSGHNTVSWYQQALGQGPQFIFQYYREEENGRGNFPPRFSGLQFPNYSSELNVNALELDDSALYLCASSLQGVVTEAFFGQGTRLTVV.